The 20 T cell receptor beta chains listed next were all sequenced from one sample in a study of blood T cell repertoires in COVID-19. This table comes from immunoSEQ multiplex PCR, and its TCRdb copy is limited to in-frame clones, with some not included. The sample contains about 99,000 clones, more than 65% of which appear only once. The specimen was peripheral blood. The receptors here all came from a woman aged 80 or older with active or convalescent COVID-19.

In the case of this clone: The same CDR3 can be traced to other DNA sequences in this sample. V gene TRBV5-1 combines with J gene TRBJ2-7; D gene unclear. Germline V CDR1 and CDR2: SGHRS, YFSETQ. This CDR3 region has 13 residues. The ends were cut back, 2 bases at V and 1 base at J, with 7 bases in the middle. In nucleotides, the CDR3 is TGCGCCAGCAGCTTCGCCGCGTCCTACGAGCAGTACTTC. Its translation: CASSFAASYEQYF.

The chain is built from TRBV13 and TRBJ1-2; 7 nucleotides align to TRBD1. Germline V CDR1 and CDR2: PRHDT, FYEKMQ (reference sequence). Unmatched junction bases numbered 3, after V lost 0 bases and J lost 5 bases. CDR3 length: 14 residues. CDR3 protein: CASSLGTGRYGYTF. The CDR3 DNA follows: TGTGCCAGCAGCTTAGGGACAGGGCGGTATGGCTACACCTTC.

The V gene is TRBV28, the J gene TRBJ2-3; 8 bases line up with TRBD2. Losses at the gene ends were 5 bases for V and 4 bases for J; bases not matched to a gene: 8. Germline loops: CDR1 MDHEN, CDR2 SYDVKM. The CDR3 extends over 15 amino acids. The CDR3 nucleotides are TGTGCCAGCAGTCCGAGCGGGAGTCGGGCAGATACGCAGTATTTT. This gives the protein CASSPSGSRADTQYF.

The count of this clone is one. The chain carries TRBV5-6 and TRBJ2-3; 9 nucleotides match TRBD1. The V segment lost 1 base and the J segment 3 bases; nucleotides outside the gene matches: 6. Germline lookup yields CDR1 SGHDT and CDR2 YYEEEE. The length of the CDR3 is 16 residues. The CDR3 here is CASSLLAGQGTDTQYF. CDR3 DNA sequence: TGTGCCAGCAGCTTGCTGGCCGGACAGGGGACAGATACGCAGTATTTT. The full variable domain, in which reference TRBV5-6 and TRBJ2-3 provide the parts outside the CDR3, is DAGVTQSPTHLIKTRGQQVTLRCSPKSGHDTVSWYQQALGQGPQFIFQYYEEEERQRGNFPDRFSGHQFPNYSSELNVNALLLGDSALYLCASSLLAGQGTDTQYFGPGTRLTVL.

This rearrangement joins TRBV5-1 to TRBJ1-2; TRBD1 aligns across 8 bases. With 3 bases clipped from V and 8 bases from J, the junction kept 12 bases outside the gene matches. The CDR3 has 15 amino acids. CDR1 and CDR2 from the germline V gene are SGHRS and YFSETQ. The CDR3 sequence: CASSSTTQGVGGYTF. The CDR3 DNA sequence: TGCGCCAGCAGCTCCACGACACAGGGGGTTGGGGGCTACACCTTC.

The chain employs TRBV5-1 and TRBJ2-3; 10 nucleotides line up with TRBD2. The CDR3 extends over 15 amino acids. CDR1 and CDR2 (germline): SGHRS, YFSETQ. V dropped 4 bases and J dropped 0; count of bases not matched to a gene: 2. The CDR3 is CASSISGRSTDTQYF. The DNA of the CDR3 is TGCGCCAGCAGCATTAGCGGGAGGAGCACAGATACGCAGTATTTT.

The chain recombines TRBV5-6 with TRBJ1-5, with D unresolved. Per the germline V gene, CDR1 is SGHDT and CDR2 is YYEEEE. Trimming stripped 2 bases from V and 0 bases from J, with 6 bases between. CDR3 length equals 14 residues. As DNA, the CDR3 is TGTGCCAGCAGCTTCCTTCCTAGCAATCAGCCCCAGCATTTT. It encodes CASSFLPSNQPQHF.

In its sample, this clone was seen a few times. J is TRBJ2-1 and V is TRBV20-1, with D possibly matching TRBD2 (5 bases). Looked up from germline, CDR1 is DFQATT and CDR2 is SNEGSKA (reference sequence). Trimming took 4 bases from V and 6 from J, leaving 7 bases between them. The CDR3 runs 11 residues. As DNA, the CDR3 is TGCAGTGCTACGGACTTCAATGAGCAGTTCTTC. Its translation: CSATDFNEQFF.

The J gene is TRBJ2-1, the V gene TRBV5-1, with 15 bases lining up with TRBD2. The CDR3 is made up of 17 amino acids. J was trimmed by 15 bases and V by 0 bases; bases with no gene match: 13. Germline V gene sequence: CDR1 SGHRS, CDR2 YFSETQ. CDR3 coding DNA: TGCGCCAGCAGCTTGGCCCGAGGACTAGCGGGAGGGCTCGAGTGGTTCTTC. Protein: CASSLARGLAGGLEWFF.

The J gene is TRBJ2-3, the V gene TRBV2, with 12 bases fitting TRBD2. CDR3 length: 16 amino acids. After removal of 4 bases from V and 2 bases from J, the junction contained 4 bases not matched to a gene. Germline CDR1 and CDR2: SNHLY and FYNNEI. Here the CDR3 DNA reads TGTGCCAGCAGTGGAGGACTAGCGGGACACACAGATACGCAGTATTTT. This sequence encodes CASSGGLAGHTDTQYF.

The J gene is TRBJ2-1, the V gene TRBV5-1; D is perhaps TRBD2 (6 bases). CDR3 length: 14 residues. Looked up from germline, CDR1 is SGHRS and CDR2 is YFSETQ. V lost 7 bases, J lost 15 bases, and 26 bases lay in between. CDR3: CASGTDYPLSRAFF. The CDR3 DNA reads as TGCGCCAGCGGAACGGACTATCCTTTAAGTCGGGCGTTCTTC. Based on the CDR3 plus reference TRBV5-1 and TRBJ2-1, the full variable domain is KAGVTQTPRYLIKTRGQQVTLSCSPISGHRSVSWYQQTPGQGLQFLFEYFSETQRNKGNFPGRFSGRQFSNSRSEMNVSTLELGDSALYLCASGTDYPLSRAFFGPGTRLTVL.

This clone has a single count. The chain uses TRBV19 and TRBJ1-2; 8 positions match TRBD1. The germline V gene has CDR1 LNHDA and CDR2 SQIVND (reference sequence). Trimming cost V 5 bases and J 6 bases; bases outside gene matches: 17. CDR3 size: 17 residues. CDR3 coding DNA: TGTGCCAGTAGTCTGGACAGGGCTCAAACCCCCAGGCATGGCTACACCTTC. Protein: CASSLDRAQTPRHGYTF.

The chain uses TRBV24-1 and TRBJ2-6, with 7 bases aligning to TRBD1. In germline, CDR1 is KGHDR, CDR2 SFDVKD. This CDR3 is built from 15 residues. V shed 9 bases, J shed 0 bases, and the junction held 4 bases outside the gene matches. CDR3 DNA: TGTGCCACCGGGACAGAAGTCTCTGGGGCCAACGTCCTGACTTTC. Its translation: CATGTEVSGANVLTF.

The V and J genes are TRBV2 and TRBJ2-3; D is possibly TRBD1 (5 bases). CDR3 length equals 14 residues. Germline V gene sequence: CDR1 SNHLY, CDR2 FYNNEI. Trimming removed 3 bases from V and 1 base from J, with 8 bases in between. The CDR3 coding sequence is TGTGCCAGCAGTGAGTTCAGGGGCACAGATACGCAGTATTTT. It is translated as CASSEFRGTDTQYF. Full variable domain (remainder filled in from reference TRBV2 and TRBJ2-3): EPEVTQTPSHQVTQMGQEVILRCVPISNHLYFYWYRQILGQKVEFLVSFYNNEISEKSEIFDDQFSVERPDGSNFTLKIRSTKLEDSAMYFCASSEFRGTDTQYFGPGTRLTVL.

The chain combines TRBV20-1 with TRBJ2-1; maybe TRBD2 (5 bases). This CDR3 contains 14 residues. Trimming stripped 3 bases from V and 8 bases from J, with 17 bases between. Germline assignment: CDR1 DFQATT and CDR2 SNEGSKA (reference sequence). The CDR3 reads CSASGGLKRDEQFF. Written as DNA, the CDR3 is TGCAGTGCTAGTGGCGGGCTAAAGAGGGATGAGCAGTTCTTC.

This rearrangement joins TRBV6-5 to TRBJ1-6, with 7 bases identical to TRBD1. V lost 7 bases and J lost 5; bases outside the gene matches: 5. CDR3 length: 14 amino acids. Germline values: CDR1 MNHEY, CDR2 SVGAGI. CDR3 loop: CASTATGDNSPLHF. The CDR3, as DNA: TGTGCCAGCACTGCCACAGGGGATAATTCACCCCTCCACTTT.

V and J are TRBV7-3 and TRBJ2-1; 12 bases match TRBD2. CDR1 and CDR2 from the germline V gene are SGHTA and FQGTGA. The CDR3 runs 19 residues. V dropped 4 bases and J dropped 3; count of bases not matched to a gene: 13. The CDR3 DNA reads TGTGCCAGCAGCTCCCCCGGGCTAGCGGGAGGGGTTGGCTACAATGAGCAGTTCTTC. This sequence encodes CASSSPGLAGGVGYNEQFF.

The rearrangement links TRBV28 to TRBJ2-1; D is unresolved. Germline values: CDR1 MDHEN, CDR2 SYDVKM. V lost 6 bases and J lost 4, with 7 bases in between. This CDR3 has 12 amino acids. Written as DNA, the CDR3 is TGTGCCAGCAGCGTCCAGTACAATGAGCAGTTCTTC. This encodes CASSVQYNEQFF.

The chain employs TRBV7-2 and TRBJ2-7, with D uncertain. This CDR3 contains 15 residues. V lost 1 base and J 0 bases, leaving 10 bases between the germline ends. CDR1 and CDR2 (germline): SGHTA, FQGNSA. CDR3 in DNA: TGTGCCAGCAGCTTAGGAGGCAGTTCCTCCTACGAGCAGTACTTC. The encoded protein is CASSLGGSSSYEQYF.

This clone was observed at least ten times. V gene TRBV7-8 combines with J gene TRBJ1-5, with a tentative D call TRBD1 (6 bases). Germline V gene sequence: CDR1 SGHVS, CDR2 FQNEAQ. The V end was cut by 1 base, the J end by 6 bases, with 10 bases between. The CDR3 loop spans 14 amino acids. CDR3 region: CASSLEGVVQPQHF. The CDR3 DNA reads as TGTGCCAGCAGCTTAGAGGGGGTGGTTCAGCCCCAGCATTTT.